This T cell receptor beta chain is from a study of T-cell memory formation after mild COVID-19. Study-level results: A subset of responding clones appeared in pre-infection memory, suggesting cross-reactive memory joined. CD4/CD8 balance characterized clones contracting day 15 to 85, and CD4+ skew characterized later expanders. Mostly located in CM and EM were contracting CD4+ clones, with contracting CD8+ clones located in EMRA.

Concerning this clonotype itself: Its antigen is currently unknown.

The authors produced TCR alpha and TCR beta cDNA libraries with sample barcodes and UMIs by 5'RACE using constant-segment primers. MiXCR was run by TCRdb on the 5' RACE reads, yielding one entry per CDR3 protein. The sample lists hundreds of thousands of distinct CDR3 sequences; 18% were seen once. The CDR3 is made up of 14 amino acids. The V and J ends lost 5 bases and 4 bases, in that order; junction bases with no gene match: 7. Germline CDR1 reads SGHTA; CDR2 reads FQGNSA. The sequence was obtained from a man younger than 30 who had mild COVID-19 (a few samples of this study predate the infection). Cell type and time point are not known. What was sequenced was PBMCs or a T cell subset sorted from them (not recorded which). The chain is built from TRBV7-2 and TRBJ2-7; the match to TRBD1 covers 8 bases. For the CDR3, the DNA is TGTGCCAGCAGCCCGGGACAGGTCAGGTACGAGCAGTACTTC. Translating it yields CASSPGQVRYEQYF.